This T cell receptor (beta chain) was recovered during a study of blood T cell repertoires in COVID-19. Authors' data handling: Using reference gene primer amplification, nucleated cell counts were estimated. Some clones are missing from TCRdb's copy, which holds only in-frame ones; the method was immunoSEQ multiplex PCR. V, J and clone size are those of that table, while D and trimming were read from the DNA. The sample gives roughly 410,000 clones, around 89% of which show up once; 0.95% to 1.5% is in the top ten. CDR1 is SNHLY and CDR2 is FYNNEI in the germline V gene. The CDR3 loop spans 14 amino acids. V was cut by 6 bases and J by 1 base, with 13 bases left in between.

This receptor was identified in a man aged 40-50 years with acute or convalescent COVID-19. The chain has TRBV2 and TRBJ2-7; D ambiguous. Sequenced material: peripheral blood. CDR3 in amino acids: CASSNLRGSYEQYF. The CDR3 DNA reads as TGTGCCAGCAGCAACCTACGCGGTTCCTACGAGCAGTACTTC.